The 2 T cell receptor beta chains below were found in one sample sequenced in a study of T cells in Graves' hyperthyroidism and ophthalmopathy (dated by TCRdb to the late 2010s). The library was generated by multiplex PCR. Sequencer: Illumina HiSeq 2000. Amplification of TCR beta CDR3 regions was carried out from RNA transcripts. The TCR CDR3 was subjected to a first round of RT-PCR using the HTBI primer set and the Qiagen OneStep RT-PCR kit. TCRdb ran its own pipeline on the public reads, namely fastp trimming at Q25 and MiXCR clone calling, and kept in-frame beta chains. For every CDR3 protein sequence, its rows merge into one entry that carries the most common genes and DNA. The sample yields about 380,000 distinct CDR3 sequences; less than 20% were counted once. The top ten constitute about 38% of the sample. The specimen sequenced was blood. The source of these receptors is a man aged 18 to 29 with Graves' ophthalmopathy.

This clonotype has ten or more counts. The V call is TRBV2, the J call TRBJ1-3; no firm D call. The V and J ends lost 3 bases and 3 bases respectively, with 9 bases between them. Germline CDR1 and CDR2: SNHLY and FYNNEI. The CDR3 sequence is 14 residues long. CDR3 region: CASSDRANGNTIYF. DNA for the CDR3: TGTGCCAGCAGTGACCGGGCTAATGGAAACACCATATATTTT. The whole variable domain, filled in from reference TRBV2 and TRBJ1-3, reads EPEVTQTPSHQVTQMGQEVILRCVPISNHLYFYWYRQILGQKVEFLVSFYNNEISEKSEIFDDQFSVERPDGSNFTLKIRSTKLEDSAMYFCASSDRANGNTIYFGEGSWLTVV.

The gene calls are TRBV10-2 and TRBJ2-5; D is ambiguous. Germline V lookup: CDR1 WSHSY, CDR2 SAAADI. The CDR3 extends over 16 amino acids. The germline V and J ends were trimmed by 3 bases and 1 base, with 15 bases remaining between them. CDR3 region: CASSDDDLPGQETQYF. The CDR3 bases are TGCGCCAGCAGTGACGACGATCTCCCGGGCCAAGAGACCCAGTACTTC.